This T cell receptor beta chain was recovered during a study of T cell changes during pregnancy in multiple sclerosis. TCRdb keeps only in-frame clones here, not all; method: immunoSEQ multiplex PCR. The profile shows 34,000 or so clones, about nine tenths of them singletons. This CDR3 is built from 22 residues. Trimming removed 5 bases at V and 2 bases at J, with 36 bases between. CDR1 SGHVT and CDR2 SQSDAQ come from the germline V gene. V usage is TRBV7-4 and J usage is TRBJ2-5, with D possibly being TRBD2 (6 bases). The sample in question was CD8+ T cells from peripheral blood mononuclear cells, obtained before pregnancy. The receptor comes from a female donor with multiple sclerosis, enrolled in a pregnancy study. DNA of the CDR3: TGTGCCAGCAGCCCTCTTGGATGGGGACTCACTAAACCTATTCGGTGTCAAGAGACCCAGTACTTC. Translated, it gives CASSPLGWGLTKPIRCQETQYF.